This record covers a single T cell receptor beta chain. The antigen this receptor binds is unknown. Base qualities are not provided; no much larger clone lies one nucleotide away. The data belong to a study of cytomegalovirus exposure and HLA in healthy donors (TCRdb year 2017). As for the study more broadly: An earlier analysis of approximately 590 of the donors reported 250 to 300 Gb of sequence data and about 100 million unique TCR beta sequences from some 180 million T cells. To predict cytomegalovirus infection status, the study combined high-throughput TCR immunosequencing, statistical association of individual TCRs with disease status, and machine learning. Using immunosequencing, the study profiled T cell repertoires from roughly 650 subjects and related those repertoires to cytomegalovirus serostatus. The study was designed to test whether signatures of past pathogen exposure could be identified by cataloging public T cell receptors. The number of donors typed differed by locus, with about 629-630 for A, B, C, DRB1 and DQB1, roughly 520 for DQA1, 606 for DPA1, and under 490 for DPB1. Along with the roughly 670-subject first cohort, a separate validation cohort of 120 different subjects was used. Of the roughly 420 genotyped donors, roughly 76% were placed in the genetic ancestry cluster associated with self-reported Caucasian donors. An earlier analysis of a few hundred of the donors applied high-throughput TCR beta sequencing to assess whether each TCR beta V gene segment acted as functional or pseudogenic. Rather than drawing on any new phenotypic data, the later analysis identified candidate immune exposures from TCR beta sequences and the way those sequences occurred across donors. HLA typing covered class I and class II loci at four-digit resolution. Among some 400 genotyped donors of the cohort, an average of around 250,000 unique TCR beta nucleotide sequences was sequenced per donor, of which roughly 18% were non-productive. Donor age, sex, ethnicity and CMV serostatus were compiled alongside the repertoire data. An early release covering roughly 600 HLA-typed donors comprised approximately 300 gigabases of sequencing data and around 80 million unique TCR sequences. In a later genetic analysis, genome-wide SNP genotypes for about 60% of the 666 donors were used, and that subset was treated as a discovery cohort. Because of strong linkage in the cohort, roughly 5 DR-DQ haplotypes were treated as single units for association and clustering. In a later analysis, previously published TCR beta repertoires from several hundred donors were re-analyzed and high-resolution HLA genotyping was added so that TCR occurrence patterns could be studied. All discovery cohort repertoires had been generated using a single sequencing platform.

Compared with germline, V lacks 1 base and J lacks 3 bases; bases without a gene match: 10. The germline V gene supplies CDR1 MGHRA and CDR2 YSYEKL. Including cysteine and phenylalanine, the CDR3 has 17 amino acids. Only the CDR3 region is kept as DNA, spanning 51 bases read in frame from base 1. General study outcomes and caveats: A cluster of highly shared sequence variants was judged likely to represent a technical artifact of the sequencing pipeline. Because the 87-base-pair reads could not distinguish some IMGT-functional V segments, including TRBV6-2 and TRBV6-3, those segments were excluded. According to a later analysis, TCR association rates differed among HLA loci, with DRB1 alleles showing the most associated TCRs and HLA-C alleles showing the fewest. Compared with equally common non-associated chains, HLA-associated TCR beta chains in a later analysis were more clonally expanded and had lower generation probabilities. Correlated functional status among segregating V segments might be attributable to linkage disequilibrium, but an unknown experimental factor could not be ruled out. Broadly in line with IMGT annotations, most TCR beta V segments showed up in productive rearrangements about 87% or about 30% of the time in an earlier analysis of around 600 of the donors. This cohort had only TCR beta chains sequenced, and the lack of alpha or paired-chain data limited which features could be detected. A later analysis associated about 17,000 TCR beta sequences with specific HLA alleles at a false discovery rate of 0.05. The only immune exposure information available for the cohort was CMV serostatus. The study listed 164 TCR beta chains as associated with cytomegalovirus. In vitro tests confirmed that a few of the cytomegalovirus-associated TCR beta chains recognize cytomegalovirus antigens. When HLA alleles, especially DR and DQ, strongly co-occurred, TCR associations were difficult to assign to individual alleles. Sequencing depth was assumed to be roughly uniform across donors in the presence/absence analyses, though that assumption may not hold. According to a later analysis, parvovirus B19, influenza, CMV and Epstein-Barr virus appeared linked to several top co-occurrence clusters. HLA typing was unavailable for some donors at each locus, so association tests used only the typed subset. Most TCR sequences were seen in very few donors, while some public TCRs were found in many individuals. Seventeen rarely observed V segments, including chromosome 9 orphons, were excluded from the earlier analysis of about 600 of the donors because counts were too low. It was suggested by the authors that the approach could potentially be generalized to other disease states and immunological phenotypes. A later genetic analysis reported fewer N-insertions in productive TCRs among donors in an Asian-associated ancestry cluster than the approximately 670-donor mean. Most CMV-associated TCR beta chains appeared to be HLA-restricted in a later analysis, and the HLA associations seemed to be driven largely by CMV exposure. Cytomegalovirus status was reported to be diagnosed by the classifier with high specificity and sensitivity in both the original and validation cohorts. A further reported finding was that TCR beta sequences accurately predicted the HLA-A and HLA-B alleles for most subjects in the first cohort. V-gene and J-gene trimming of TCR beta chains was associated with a missense DCLRE1C variant in a later genetic analysis, and the association was replicated in an independent cohort.

The library relied on the immunoSEQ multiplex PCR assay. For the multiplex PCR, a mixture combining 60 forward primers for TCR Vbeta segments and 13 reverse primers for TCR Jbeta segments was used. The CDR3 region of rearranged TCR beta genes was amplified from genomic DNA with a multiplex PCR assay. The Illumina HiSeq System was used to sequence the amplified TCR beta libraries as 87-base-pair reads. On the authors' methods: A later analysis tallied 70 million to 100 million unique TCR beta chains across the 600 to 700 repertoires, and some 12 million of those chains were shared by two or more donors. A nearest-neighbor algorithm error-corrected the raw reads and collapsed the reads into unique sequences, merging closely related sequences to remove PCR and sequencing errors. V, D and J gene segments were assigned by aligning CDR3 sequences to IMGT reference sequences. For a sequence to be retained, a match of at least six nucleotides to both a V gene segment and a J gene segment was required. A rearrangement was called productive if the CDR3 had no stop codons and remained in frame with V and J, and every other rearrangement was called non-productive. CDR3 was defined by IMGT convention, running from the second conserved V-encoded cysteine to the conserved J-encoded phenylalanine. In an earlier analysis of around 570 of the donors, sequences lacking an unambiguous match to a single V gene segment were excluded. An earlier analysis of fewer than 750 of the donors called V segments functional above 56.7% productive rearrangements and segregating when the between-donor standard deviation exceeded 5%. To diagnose cytomegalovirus status from the catalog of TCR beta chain sequences, a statistical classification framework was built. In a later analysis, TCR nucleotide sequences were compared against IMGT/GENE-DB human TR gene sequences so that V and J genes could be assigned. A later analysis assigned CDR3 sequences and most-parsimonious VDJ recombination scenarios with the TCRdist pipeline. In a later analysis, every TCR beta chain was defined by the combination of its CDR3 amino acid sequence and its V-gene family, and reads without a unique V-gene family were dropped. A later analysis removed 550 to 650 highly shared, low-generation-probability nucleotide sequences to deal with suspected cross-contamination and a sequencing artifact. For each public chain, a later analysis derived a clonal expansion index from normalized ranks of inferred template counts within each repertoire. Generation probabilities in a later analysis came from a VDJ recombination model fitted to out-of-frame rearrangements, and those results were checked against IGoR. In a later analysis, TCR-TCR, TCR-HLA and TCR-CMV co-occurrence was scored with hypergeometric tests, and a repertoire-size bias correction was applied to TCR pairs. A later analysis estimated false discovery rates by permuting HLA or CMV assignments 20 times. In a later analysis, co-occurring TCRs were grouped using DBSCAN, and TCRdist sequence similarity was added for clustering within HLA-allele-positive subsets. Co-occurrence clustering excluded repertoires with fewer than 30,000 or more than 120,000 public chains, plus five with anomalous nucleotide sharing. The table comes from immuneACCESS by way of TCRdb, which keeps in-frame sequences with V and J called. Part of the clones is missing from these tables; in studies checked, under half for an unresolved V gene and the rest for unknown reasons. V and J calls and clone size are copied from that table; D and trimming were computed from the DNA. In all, the sample holds a few hundred thousand clones, and about 86% of those were seen once. The top ten hold under 8% of the sample.

The cohort consisted of approximately 670 healthy bone marrow donors. All cohort members were sampled while nominally healthy, although unrecorded immune exposures were likely present. The donor tested CMV seropositive, placing the donor among the 290 or so seropositive members of the cohort. A peripheral blood sample was provided by each donor, and peripheral blood mononuclear cells were used for TCR beta sequencing. The Qiagen DNeasy Blood Extraction Kit was used to extract genomic DNA from the blood cell samples. This receptor was obtained from a woman aged 60-75 years in good health and CMV-seropositive. The rearranged segments are TRBV4-1 and TRBJ1-2, with 8 bases aligning to TRBD1. Sequencing input: PBMCs. For the CDR3, the sequence is CASSQVGRGLLDYGYTF. The DNA sequence is given as TGCGCCAGCAGCCAAGTGGGCAGGGGGCTTTTAGACTATGGCTACACCTTC.